The TCR beta chain under discussion was sequenced for a study of blood T cell repertoires in COVID-19. Study-wide context: Material from acute and convalescent COVID-19 was sourced from the United States, Italy and Spain. Nucleic acid was either cDNA or gDNA, and it came from T cells, B-cell-depleted T cells, or PBMCs.

Source study methods: Nucleated cell counts were estimated from reference gene primer amplification. The assay was immunoSEQ multiplex PCR, and TCRdb's table has in-frame clones only and misses some. The DNA was the basis for D and trimming; V, J and clone size are from that table. The sample lists about 310,000 clones, about 91% occurring once. This CDR3 contains 15 residues. V lost 6 bases to trimming and J lost 0 bases, with 12 bases between them. Per germline, CDR1 LGHDT and CDR2 YNNKEL (reference sequence). The clonotype was recovered from a woman in her thirties or forties who had recovered from COVID-19. Sequencing was carried out using PBMCs or T cells enriched from blood (not recorded which). The chain carries TRBV3-1 (or the pseudogene TRBV3-2) and TRBJ2-4, with D perhaps TRBD2 (5 bases). Here the CDR3 reads CASSPLGGAKNIQYF. The CDR3 DNA is TGTGCCAGCAGTCCTCTCGGAGGAGCCAAAAACATTCAGTACTTC.